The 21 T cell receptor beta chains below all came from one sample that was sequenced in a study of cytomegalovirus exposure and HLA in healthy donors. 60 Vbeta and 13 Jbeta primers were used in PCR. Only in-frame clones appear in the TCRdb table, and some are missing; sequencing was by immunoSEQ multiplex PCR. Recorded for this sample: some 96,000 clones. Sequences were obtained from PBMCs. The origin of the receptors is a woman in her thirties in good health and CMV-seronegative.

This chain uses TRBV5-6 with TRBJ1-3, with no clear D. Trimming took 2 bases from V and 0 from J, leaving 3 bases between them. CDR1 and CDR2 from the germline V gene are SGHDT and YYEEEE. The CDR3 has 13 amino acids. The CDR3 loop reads CASSFYSGNTIYF. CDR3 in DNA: TGTGCCAGCAGCTTTTACTCTGGAAACACCATATATTTT.

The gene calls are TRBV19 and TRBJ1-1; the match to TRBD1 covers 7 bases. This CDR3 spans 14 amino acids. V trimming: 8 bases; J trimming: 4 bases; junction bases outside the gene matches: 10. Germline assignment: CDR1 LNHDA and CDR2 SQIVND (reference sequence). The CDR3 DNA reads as TGTGCCAGTCGAGGGTCGACAGGGAGCACTGAAGCTTTCTTT. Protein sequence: CASRGSTGSTEAFF.

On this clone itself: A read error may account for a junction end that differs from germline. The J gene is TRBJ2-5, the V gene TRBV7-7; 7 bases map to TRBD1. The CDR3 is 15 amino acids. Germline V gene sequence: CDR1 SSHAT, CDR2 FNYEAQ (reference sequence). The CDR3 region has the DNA TGTGCTAGCAGCTTTGGGACAGACAACCAAGAGACCCAGTACTTC. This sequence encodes CASSFGTDNQETQYF.

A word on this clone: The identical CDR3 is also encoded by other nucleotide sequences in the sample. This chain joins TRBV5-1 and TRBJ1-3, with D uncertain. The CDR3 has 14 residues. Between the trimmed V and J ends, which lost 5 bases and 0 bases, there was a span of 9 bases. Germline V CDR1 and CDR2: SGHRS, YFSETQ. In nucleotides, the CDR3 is TGCGCCAGCAGAGAGGGCGACTCTGGAAACACCATATATTTT. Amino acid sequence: CASREGDSGNTIYF.

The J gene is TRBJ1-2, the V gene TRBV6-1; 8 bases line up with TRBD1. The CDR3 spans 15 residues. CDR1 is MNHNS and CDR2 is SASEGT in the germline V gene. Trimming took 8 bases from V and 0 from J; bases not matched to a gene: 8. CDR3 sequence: CASLLGDRSNYGYTF. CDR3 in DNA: TGTGCCAGCCTCCTTGGGGACAGGTCTAACTATGGCTACACCTTC.

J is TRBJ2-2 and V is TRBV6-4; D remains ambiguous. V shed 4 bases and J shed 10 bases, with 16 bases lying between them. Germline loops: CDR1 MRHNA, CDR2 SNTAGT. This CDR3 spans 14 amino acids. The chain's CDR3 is CASSAHPTSTELFF. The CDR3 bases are TGTGCCAGCAGTGCACACCCCACCTCCACGGAGCTGTTTTTT.

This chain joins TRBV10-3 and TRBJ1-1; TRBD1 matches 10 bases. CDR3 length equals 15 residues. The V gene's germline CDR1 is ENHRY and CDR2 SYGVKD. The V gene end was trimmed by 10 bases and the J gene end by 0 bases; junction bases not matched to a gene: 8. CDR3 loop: CASRRGTGVNTEAFF. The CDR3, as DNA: TGTGCCAGCCGTCGGGGGACAGGGGTGAACACTGAAGCTTTCTTT.

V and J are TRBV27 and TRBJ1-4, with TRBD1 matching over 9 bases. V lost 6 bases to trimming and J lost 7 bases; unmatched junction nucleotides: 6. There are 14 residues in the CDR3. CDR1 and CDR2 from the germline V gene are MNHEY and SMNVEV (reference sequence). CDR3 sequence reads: CASSYRDRAEKLFF. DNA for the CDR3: TGTGCCAGCAGCTACCGGGACAGGGCTGAAAAACTGTTTTTT.

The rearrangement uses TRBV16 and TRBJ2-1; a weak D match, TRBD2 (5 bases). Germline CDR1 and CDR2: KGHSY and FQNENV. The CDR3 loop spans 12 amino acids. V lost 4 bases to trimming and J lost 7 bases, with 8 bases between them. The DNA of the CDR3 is TGTGCCAGCAGCCCGGGGATAAATGAGCAGTTCTTC. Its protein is CASSPGINEQFF. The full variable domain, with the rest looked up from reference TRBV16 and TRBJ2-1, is GEEVAQTPKHLVRGEGQKAKLYCAPIKGHSYVFWYQQVLKNEFKFLISFQNENVFDETGMPKERFSAKCLPNSPCSLEIQATKLEDSAVYFCASSPGINEQFFGPGTRLTVL.

The CDR3, as DNA: TGTGCCAGCAGACCCTCCCTAGCGGAGCAGTACTTC. It encodes CASRPSLAEQYF. V gene TRBV27 combines with J gene TRBJ2-7, with a tentative D call TRBD2 (6 bases). CDR1 is MNHEY and CDR2 is SMNVEV in the germline V gene (reference sequence). The V gene lost 6 bases and the J gene lost 7 bases, with 13 bases spanning the gap. CDR3 length: 12 amino acids.

CDR3 in DNA: TGTGCCAGCAGCCAAGAAAGGCCGAGCGGGCAAGAGACCCAGTACTTC. Amino acid sequence: CASSQERPSGQETQYF. The chain has TRBV14 and TRBJ2-5, with TRBD2 as a possible D gene (6 bases). V was clipped by 0 bases and J by 2 bases, with 13 bases between them. The CDR3 spans 16 residues. In germline, CDR1 is SGHDN, CDR2 FVKESK.

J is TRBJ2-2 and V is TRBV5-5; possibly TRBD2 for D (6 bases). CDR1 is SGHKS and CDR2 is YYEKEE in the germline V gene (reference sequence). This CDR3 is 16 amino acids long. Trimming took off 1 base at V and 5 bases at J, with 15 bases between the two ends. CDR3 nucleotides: TGTGCCAGCAGCTTGTCGGCGGGGCCAGTGACCGGGGAGCTGTTTTTT. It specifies CASSLSAGPVTGELFF.

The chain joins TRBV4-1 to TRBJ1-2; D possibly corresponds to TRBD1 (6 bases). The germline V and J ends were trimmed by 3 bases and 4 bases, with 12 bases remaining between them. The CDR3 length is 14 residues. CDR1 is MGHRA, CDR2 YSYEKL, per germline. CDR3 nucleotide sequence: TGCGCCAGCAGCCACTCAGGGGAGGGCTATGGCTACACCTTC. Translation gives CASSHSGEGYGYTF.

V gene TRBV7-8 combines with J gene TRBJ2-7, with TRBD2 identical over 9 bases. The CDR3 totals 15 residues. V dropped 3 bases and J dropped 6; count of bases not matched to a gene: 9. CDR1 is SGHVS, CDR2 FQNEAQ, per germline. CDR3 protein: CASSLGGLAKGEQYF. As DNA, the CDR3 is TGTGCCAGCAGCTTGGGTGGACTAGCGAAGGGCGAGCAGTACTTC.

The CDR3 region has the DNA TGTGCCAGCAGGATCCGGGCGGGAACTGAAGCTTTCTTT. Translating gives CASRIRAGTEAFF. This sequence joins TRBV5-6 and TRBJ1-1; D gene uncertain. Trimming pared 5 bases from V and 5 bases from J, leaving 13 bases between. The CDR3 is 13 amino acids. Germline-derived CDR1 and CDR2 are SGHDT and YYEEEE. Full variable domain (missing parts from reference TRBV5-6 and TRBJ1-1): DAGVTQSPTHLIKTRGQQVTLRCSPKSGHDTVSWYQQALGQGPQFIFQYYEEEERQRGNFPDRFSGHQFPNYSSELNVNALLLGDSALYLCASRIRAGTEAFFGQGTRLTVV.

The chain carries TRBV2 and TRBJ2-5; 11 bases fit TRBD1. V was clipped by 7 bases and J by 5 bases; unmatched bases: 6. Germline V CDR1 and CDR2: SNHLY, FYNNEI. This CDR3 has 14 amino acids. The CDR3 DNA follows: TGTGCCAGCACCGGACAGGGGGCTGGGGAGACCCAGTACTTC. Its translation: CASTGQGAGETQYF. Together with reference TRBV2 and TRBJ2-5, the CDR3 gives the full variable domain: EPEVTQTPSHQVTQMGQEVILRCVPISNHLYFYWYRQILGQKVEFLVSFYNNEISEKSEIFDDQFSVERPDGSNFTLKIRSTKLEDSAMYFCASTGQGAGETQYFGPGTRLLVL.

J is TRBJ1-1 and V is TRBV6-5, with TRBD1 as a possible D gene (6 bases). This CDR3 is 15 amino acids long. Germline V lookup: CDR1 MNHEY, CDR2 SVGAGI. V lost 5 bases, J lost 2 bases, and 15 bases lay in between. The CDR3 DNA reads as TGTGCCAGCAGTCGGCAGGGGCTAATAAACACTGAAGCTTTCTTT. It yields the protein CASSRQGLINTEAFF.

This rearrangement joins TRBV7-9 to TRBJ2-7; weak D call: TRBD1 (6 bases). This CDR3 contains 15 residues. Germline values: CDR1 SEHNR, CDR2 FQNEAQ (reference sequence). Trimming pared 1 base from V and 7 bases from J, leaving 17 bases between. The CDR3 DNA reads TGTGCCAGCAGCTTAGGACCCTGGGGGCCAGGGGAGCAGTACTTC. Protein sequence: CASSLGPWGPGEQYF.

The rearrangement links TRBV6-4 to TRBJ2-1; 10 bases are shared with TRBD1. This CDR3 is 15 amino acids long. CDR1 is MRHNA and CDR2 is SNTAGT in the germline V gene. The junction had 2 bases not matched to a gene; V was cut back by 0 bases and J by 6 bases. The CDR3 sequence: CASSDSGTGVNEQFF. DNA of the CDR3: TGTGCCAGCAGTGACTCGGGGACAGGGGTCAATGAGCAGTTCTTC.

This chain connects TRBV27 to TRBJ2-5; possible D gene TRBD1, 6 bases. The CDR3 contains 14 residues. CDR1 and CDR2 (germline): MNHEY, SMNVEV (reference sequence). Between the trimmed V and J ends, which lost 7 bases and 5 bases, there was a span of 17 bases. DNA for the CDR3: TGTGCCAGCAAGCGACAGGTCGATGGGGAGACCCAGTACTTC. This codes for CASKRQVDGETQYF.

The CDR3 nucleotides are TGTGCCAGCAGTTTGGGCAGCTACGAGCAGTACTTC. This translates into CASSLGSYEQYF. The chain carries TRBV27 and TRBJ2-7; unclear D gene. CDR3 length: 12 amino acids. Germline values: CDR1 MNHEY, CDR2 SMNVEV (reference sequence). Deletions cut 3 bases from V and 3 bases from J, with 6 bases between.